The 7 T cell receptor beta chains in this list originate from one sample, sequenced in a study of early stage breast cancer tumors. Using immunoSEQ multiplex PCR, the repertoire was profiled, and TCRdb retains in-frame clones only, with some absent. This table holds approximately 75,000 clones, 80% found once. Specimen: blood. The receptor set was obtained from a person aged 40-50 years with breast cancer.

V usage is TRBV7-9 and J usage is TRBJ2-1, with unresolved D. The V gene lost 1 base and the J gene lost 7 bases, with 5 bases spanning the gap. Looked up from germline, CDR1 is SEHNR and CDR2 is FQNEAQ (reference sequence). CDR3 size: 12 residues. The CDR3 spells CASSLVGNEQFF. In DNA, the CDR3 is TGTGCCAGCAGCTTAGTCGGAAATGAGCAGTTCTTC.

This clone was found once. V usage is TRBV11-2 and J usage is TRBJ2-3, with D hard to call. From germline, CDR1 is SGHAT and CDR2 FQNNGV. Trimming removed 10 bases from V and 4 bases from J, with 9 bases in between. The CDR3 contains 11 residues. CDR3 amino acids: CAILVSDTQYF. CDR3 coding DNA: TGTGCCATCCTGGTGTCAGATACGCAGTATTTT.

This clone was counted once. The chain's CDR3 is CASRGEGANQPQHF. The CDR3 DNA follows: TGTGCCAGCAGGGGGGAGGGGGCGAATCAGCCCCAGCATTTT. V gene TRBV6-1 combines with J gene TRBJ1-5; 7 bases match TRBD1. Germline assignment: CDR1 MNHNS and CDR2 SASEGT. V dropped 6 bases and J dropped 4; count of bases not matched to a gene: 6. The CDR3 length is 14 residues.

The rearrangement links TRBV30 to TRBJ1-1; the D gene is possibly TRBD1 (6 bases). Germline V gene sequence: CDR1 GTSNPN, CDR2 SVGIG (reference sequence). This CDR3 comprises 13 residues. V was cut by 0 bases and J by 2 bases, with 7 bases left in between. The CDR3 spells CAWSVGGNTEAFF. For the CDR3, the DNA is TGTGCCTGGAGTGTAGGGGGAAACACTGAAGCTTTCTTT.

The chain carries TRBV30 and TRBJ1-1; D is undetermined. CDR1 is GTSNPN, CDR2 SVGIG, per germline (reference sequence). CDR3 length equals 13 residues. V lost 0 bases to trimming and J lost 3 bases, with 8 bases between them. The DNA of the CDR3 is TGTGCCTGGAGTGTCTTAGCGGACACTGAAGCTTTCTTT. Amino acid sequence: CAWSVLADTEAFF. Looking up the rest from reference TRBV30 and TRBJ1-1 gives the full variable domain: SQTIHQWPATLVQPVGSPLSLECTVEGTSNPNLYWYRQAAGRGLQLLFYSVGIGQISSEVPQNLSASRPQDRQFILSSKKLLLSDSGFYLCAWSVLADTEAFFGQGTRLTVV.

The chain joins TRBV7-9 to TRBJ2-2; D not certain. V lost 5 bases and J lost 4, with 11 bases in between. The CDR3 covers 14 residues. Germline V gives CDR1 SEHNR, CDR2 FQNEAQ (reference sequence). This CDR3 reads CASSVGPPTGELFF. The CDR3 nucleotides are TGTGCCAGCAGCGTCGGGCCACCCACCGGGGAGCTGTTTTTT.

The V gene is TRBV9, the J gene TRBJ2-1; D is possibly TRBD2 (5 bases). Trimming cost V 3 bases and J 4 bases, with 14 bases left between them. The CDR3 covers 15 residues. CDR1 SGDLS and CDR2 YYNGEE come from the germline V gene. CDR3 bases: TGTGCCAGCAGCGGCCGGGGTAGCGAGTACAATGAGCAGTTCTTC. Its protein is CASSGRGSEYNEQFF.